Listed below are T cell receptor beta chains from one sample, sequenced in a study of response to subunit inactivated influenza vaccine. TCRdb itself ran the RT-PCR reads through MiXCR, one entry per CDR3 protein. The table includes under 800,000 distinct CDR3 sequences, about 15% detected once. This material consisted of PBMCs from blood, taken 14 to 15 days before vaccination. The receptor set was obtained from a man aged 50 or older who received an inactivated influenza vaccine. Each CDR3 is given with its conserved first and last residue. Fields, in order: D gene, V gene, CDR3 protein. A D gene is named only where the DNA matches it firmly.

D: -; V: TRBV30; CDR3: CAWRAGGIYEQYF
D: -; V: TRBV7-2; CDR3: CASSLAQGAGTGELFF
D: TRBD1; V: TRBV20-1; CDR3: CSATGTGANTGELFF
D: TRBD1; V: TRBV6-5; CDR3: CASSYYTGGTEAFF
D: TRBD1; V: TRBV20-1; CDR3: CSAIQGQGRSPLHF
D: TRBD2; V: TRBV14; CDR3: CASSQVGAVAGSEQYF
D: -; V: TRBV29-1; CDR3: CSVPRADTQYF
D: TRBD1; V: TRBV10-3; CDR3: CAISVSPGGLNEQFF
D: TRBD2; V: TRBV28; CDR3: CASSLSSGGADETQYF
D: -; V: TRBV5-1; CDR3: CASSFHRASTGELFF
D: -; V: TRBV7-2; CDR3: CASSPPTGGDSFGELFF
D: -; V: TRBV3-1; CDR3: CASSQAGLQYF
D: -; V: TRBV5-1; CDR3: CASSLGVGAGYEQYF
D: TRBD1; V: TRBV6-5; CDR3: CASSYSTGEGYGYTF
D: TRBD2; V: TRBV11-2; CDR3: CASSLEGSSGYSYNEQFF
D: -; V: TRBV28; CDR3: CASSGNRVIVHGYTF
D: -; V: TRBV7-2; CDR3: CASSFGGAPETQYF
D: TRBD2; V: TRBV7-3; CDR3: CASSLRTSERSYNEQFF
D: -; V: TRBV6-2/TRBV6-3; CDR3: CASRDSREQYF
D: TRBD2; V: TRBV29-1; CDR3: CSTPGGGDEQFF
D: -; V: TRBV20-1; CDR3: CSAKLGPSYNEQFF
D: -; V: TRBV3-1; CDR3: CASSQTLAGARAYEQYF
D: -; V: TRBV20-1; CDR3: CSARPTNNEQFF
D: -; V: TRBV4-3; CDR3: CASSPTLENTEAFF
D: TRBD2; V: TRBV7-2; CDR3: CASSLAWSSGSGINEQFF
D: -; V: TRBV6-2/TRBV6-3; CDR3: CASSYGAVSYEQYF
D: -; V: TRBV21-1; CDR3: CASSKVPPLRGHHYEQYF
D: TRBD2; V: TRBV4-2; CDR3: CASSPLPGEGGELFF
D: -; V: TRBV10-3; CDR3: CAISEVAEGTEAFF
D: -; V: TRBV29-1; CDR3: CSVEDPGTLYQETQYF
D: -; V: TRBV11-2; CDR3: CASSSTGPGGYTF
D: -; V: TRBV5-1; CDR3: CASSLSGTTTEAFF
D: -; V: TRBV20-1; CDR3: CSARDWRGTTYNEQFF
D: TRBD1; V: TRBV27; CDR3: CASSLSGQGVTGELFF
D: TRBD2; V: TRBV12-3/TRBV12-4; CDR3: CASSFVSGRAGPDTQYF
D: TRBD2; V: TRBV13; CDR3: CASSPVAGLSYEQYF
D: -; V: TRBV30; CDR3: CAWSTPNTEAFF
D: -; V: TRBV20-1; CDR3: CSAPRGSYEQYF
D: TRBD2; V: TRBV5-1; CDR3: CASSLGLAGPPDTQYF
D: -; V: TRBV7-9; CDR3: CASSLVVDNEQFF
D: -; V: TRBV10-3; CDR3: CAISESPDTDTQYF
D: TRBD2; V: TRBV6-2/TRBV6-3; CDR3: CASGGRAWVDEQFF
D: -; V: TRBV7-2; CDR3: CASSFNPGEGVLFF